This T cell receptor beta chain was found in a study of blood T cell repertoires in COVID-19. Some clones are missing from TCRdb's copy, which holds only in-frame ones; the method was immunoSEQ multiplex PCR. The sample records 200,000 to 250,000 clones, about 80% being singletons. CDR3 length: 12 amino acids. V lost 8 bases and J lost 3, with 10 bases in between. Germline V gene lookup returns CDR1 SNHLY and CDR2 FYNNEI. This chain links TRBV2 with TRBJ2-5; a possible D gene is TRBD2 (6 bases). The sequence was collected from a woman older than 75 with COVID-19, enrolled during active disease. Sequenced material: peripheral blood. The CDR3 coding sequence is TGTGCCAGCGGAGGGACGGAAGAGACCCAGTACTTC. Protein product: CASGGTEETQYF.